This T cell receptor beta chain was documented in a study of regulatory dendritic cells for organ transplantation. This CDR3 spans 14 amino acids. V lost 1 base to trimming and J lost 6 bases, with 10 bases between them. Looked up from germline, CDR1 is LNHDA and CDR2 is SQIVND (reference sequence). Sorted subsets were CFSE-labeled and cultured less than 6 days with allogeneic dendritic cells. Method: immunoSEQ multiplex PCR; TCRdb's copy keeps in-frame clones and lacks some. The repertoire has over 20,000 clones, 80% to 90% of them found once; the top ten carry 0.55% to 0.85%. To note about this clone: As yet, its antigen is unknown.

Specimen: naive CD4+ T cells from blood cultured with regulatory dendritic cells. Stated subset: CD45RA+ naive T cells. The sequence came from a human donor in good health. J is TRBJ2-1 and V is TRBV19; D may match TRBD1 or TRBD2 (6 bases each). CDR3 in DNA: TGTGCCAGTAGTATAGTACAGGGAGGCAATGAGCAGTTCTTC. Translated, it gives CASSIVQGGNEQFF.